These 20 T cell receptor beta chains originate from one sample sequenced in a study of T cells in Graves' hyperthyroidism and ophthalmopathy. TCR beta CDR3 regions were amplified from RNA. Initially, a first-round RT-PCR of the TCR CDR3 employed the HTBI primer set. Using its own MiXCR run on the multiplex PCR reads, TCRdb lists one record per CDR3 protein. The repertoire holds hundreds of thousands of distinct CDR3 sequences, with about a fifth as singletons. The sequenced sample was blood. The receptors stem from a woman between 18 and 29 years old with Graves' hyperthyroidism.

This clonotype was detected many times. This chain connects TRBV11-2 to TRBJ1-2; 10 bases agree with TRBD1. V lost 4 bases and J lost 7; bases outside the gene matches: 9. The germline V gene has CDR1 SGHAT and CDR2 FQNNGV. The CDR3 sequence is 15 residues long. The CDR3 DNA reads TGTGCCAGCAGCTCACCGGGACAGGGGCATGGTGGCTACACCTTC. Its protein product is CASSSPGQGHGGYTF.

V gene TRBV12-3 or TRBV12-4 combines with J gene TRBJ2-7; the match to TRBD2 covers 9 bases. V trimming: 5 bases; J trimming: 3 bases; junction bases outside the gene matches: 14. The CDR3 is made up of 17 amino acids. The chain's CDR3 is CASSTQPGLAGGYEQYF. The CDR3 nucleotides are TGTGCCAGCAGTACACAGCCGGGACTAGCTGGAGGCTACGAGCAGTACTTC.

As for this clonotype: This may be a read error, as it is one base from a much larger clone. The CDR3 carries no conserved terminal phenylalanine or tryptophan, so it likely arises from a read error. The chain joins TRBV7-7 to TRBJ2-6, with 7 bases that match TRBD1. This CDR3 spans 16 amino acids. Looked up from germline, CDR1 is SSHAT and CDR2 is FNYEAQ (reference sequence). The DNA for the CDR3 is TGTGCTGTGAGACAGGGAGCTTTCTCTGGGGCCAACGTCCTGACTATC. The encoded protein is CAVRQGAFSGANVLTI.

This clonotype was picked up many times. V and J are TRBV24-1 and TRBJ2-2; TRBD1 matches 8 bases. V was clipped by 1 base and J by 7 bases; unmatched bases: 7. CDR3 length: 16 residues. The V gene's germline CDR1 is KGHDR and CDR2 SFDVKD. The CDR3, as DNA: TGTGCCACCAGTGATTTTGGACAGGGAACGGGCGGGGAGCTGTTTTTT. As protein: CATSDFGQGTGGELFF.

This clonotype was picked up many times. The chain carries TRBV7-9 and TRBJ2-7; tentatively, D is TRBD1 (5 bases). Germline CDR1 reads SEHNR; CDR2 reads FQNEAQ (reference sequence). V dropped 1 base and J dropped 3 bases, with 7 bases sitting between them. The CDR3 sequence is 13 residues long. The CDR3 region is CASSLGTLYEQYF. In nucleotides, the CDR3 is TGTGCCAGCAGCTTAGGGACACTCTACGAGCAGTACTTC.

The CDR3 DNA reads TGTGCCAGCAGTTACTGGGGACAGGGCCAAGAGACCCAGTACTTC. This sequence encodes CASSYWGQGQETQYF. V usage is TRBV6-5 and J usage is TRBJ2-5; 9 bases line up with TRBD1. This CDR3 has 15 amino acids. The germline V gene has CDR1 MNHEY and CDR2 SVGAGI. The trim removed 1 base at V and 1 base at J, leaving 1 base unmatched.

This sequence joins TRBV12-3 or TRBV12-4 and TRBJ2-7; no clear D. The CDR3 is made up of 13 amino acids. Trimming took 2 bases from V and 2 from J, leaving 7 bases between them. For the CDR3, the DNA is TGTGCCAGCAGTTTAAAATCTGCCTACGAGCAGTACTTC. Translated, it gives CASSLKSAYEQYF.

This clonotype showed up just a few times. The chain links TRBV4-1 to TRBJ2-7; D not resolved. The ends were cut back, 3 bases at V and 1 base at J, with 7 bases in the middle. The CDR3 runs to 13 residues. From germline, CDR1 is MGHRA and CDR2 YSYEKL. CDR3 nucleotide sequence: TGCGCCAGCAGCCACGGGCCTTCCTACGAGCAGTACTTC. It codes for CASSHGPSYEQYF.

V gene TRBV6-5 combines with J gene TRBJ1-2, with a possible D match to TRBD1 (6 bases). The germline gives CDR1 MNHEY, CDR2 SVGAGI. The CDR3 extends over 13 amino acids. V gave up 7 bases and J gave up 5 bases, with 14 bases separating them. The CDR3 nucleotides are TGTGCCAGCATTACCTCACAGGGTTATGGCTACACCTTC. This codes for CASITSQGYGYTF.

This clonotype was seen at least ten times. This chain connects TRBV29-1 to TRBJ2-7; D tentatively reads TRBD1 or TRBD2 (5 bases each). The length of the CDR3 is 15 residues. V was trimmed by 4 bases and J by 4 bases, leaving 20 bases between them. Germline V gives CDR1 SQVTM, CDR2 ANQGSEA. The CDR3 reads CSVARGQGASYEQYF. The CDR3 bases are TGCAGCGTTGCCCGAGGGCAGGGTGCTTCGTACGAGCAGTACTTC.

This clonotype was detected ten times or more. The rearrangement uses TRBV27 and TRBJ2-7; D remains ambiguous. Trimming took off 5 bases at V and 1 base at J, with 15 bases between the two ends. This CDR3 region has 15 residues. From germline, CDR1 is MNHEY and CDR2 SMNVEV (reference sequence). The CDR3 nucleotides are TGTGCCAGCAGTCCCAGGAGCTCTATTTCCTACGAGCAGTACTTC. Residues: CASSPRSSISYEQYF.

This clonotype was seen at least ten times. The gene calls are TRBV6-2 or TRBV6-3 and TRBJ1-2, with 8 bases that match TRBD1. Germline CDR1 is MNHEY and CDR2 is SVGEGT. The CDR3 loop spans 16 amino acids. The V segment lost 6 bases and the J segment 4 bases; nucleotides outside the gene matches: 13. This CDR3 reads CASRKWQGAYPYGYTF. The CDR3 region has the DNA TGTGCCAGCAGGAAGTGGCAGGGGGCCTACCCCTATGGCTACACCTTC.

The sample holds a few counts of this clonotype. V gene TRBV3-1 combines with J gene TRBJ2-2; 7 nucleotides agree with TRBD1. Per the germline V gene, CDR1 is LGHDT and CDR2 is YNNKEL (reference sequence). V gave up 5 bases and J gave up 7 bases; unmatched junction bases: 10. The CDR3 sequence is 15 residues long. CDR3 in DNA: TGTGCCAGCAGCACTCCACAGGGGCGCGGCGGGGAGCTGTTTTTT. This codes for CASSTPQGRGGELFF.

This clonotype showed up just a few times. This chain joins TRBV27 and TRBJ1-5; 9 bases agree with TRBD1. CDR3 length: 15 amino acids. V lost 5 bases and J lost 4; bases outside the gene matches: 6. Germline-derived CDR1 and CDR2 are MNHEY and SMNVEV (reference sequence). CDR3 nucleotides: TGTGCCAGCAGTGCATACAGGGGGCAGAATCAGCCCCAGCATTTT. It yields the protein CASSAYRGQNQPQHF.

This clonotype was observed many times. This chain links TRBV10-3 with TRBJ2-7; TRBD1 matches at 8 bases. The CDR3 totals 14 residues. V lost 6 bases, J lost 4 bases, and 8 bases stayed unmatched. The germline V gene has CDR1 ENHRY and CDR2 SYGVKD. This CDR3 reads CAIRKDRVEYEQYF. As DNA, the CDR3 is TGTGCCATCAGGAAGGACAGGGTAGAGTACGAGCAGTACTTC.

A remark on this clonotype: This may stem from a read error, because a much larger clone lies one nucleotide away. Since no conserved phenylalanine or tryptophan closes the CDR3, a read error is the likely cause. For the CDR3, the DNA is TGTGCCAGCAGTTTCGGCCAGACCCAGTACTGC. This encodes CASSFGQTQYC. This rearrangement joins TRBV12-3 or TRBV12-4 to TRBJ2-5; D not certain. The CDR3 has 11 amino acids. The V end was cut by 3 bases, the J end by 6 bases, with 5 bases between.

This clonotype was seen repeatedly, ten times or more. The chain recombines TRBV6-5 with TRBJ1-1; no definite D call. The V end was cut by 0 bases, the J end by 5 bases, with 13 bases between. The CDR3 contains 15 residues. The germline gives CDR1 MNHEY, CDR2 SVGAGI. This CDR3 is CASSYSSQSATEAFF. CDR3 coding DNA: TGTGCCAGCAGTTACTCATCCCAATCCGCGACTGAAGCTTTCTTT.

This clonotype was recorded many times. V is TRBV27 and J is TRBJ2-7; D could derive from TRBD1 or TRBD2 (5 bases each). Trimming left V 3 bases short and J 1 base short, with 13 bases between. Germline CDR1 is MNHEY and CDR2 is SMNVEV (reference sequence). The CDR3 loop spans 15 amino acids. For the CDR3, the DNA is TGTGCCAGCAGTTTTAACTCTTGGGGGTCCTACGAGCAGTACTTC. Translating it yields CASSFNSWGSYEQYF.

The V gene is TRBV11-3, the J gene TRBJ1-3; D is unclear. Germline CDR1 SGHNT, CDR2 YENEEA. V was shortened by 3 bases and J by 0 bases, with 9 bases between the two germline ends. The CDR3 is made up of 15 amino acids. CDR3 sequence (DNA): TGTGCCAGCAGCTTGGAGAACCACTCTGGAAACACCATATATTTT. This sequence encodes CASSLENHSGNTIYF.

A few counts support this clonotype. This chain connects TRBV30 to TRBJ2-7; D is uncertain. CDR1 is GTSNPN, CDR2 SVGIG, per germline (reference sequence). CDR3 length: 15 residues. With 0 bases removed from V and 3 bases from J, the gap between germline ends came to 15 bases. The CDR3 DNA is TGTGCCTGGAGTGTTCTTGAAGGGATTCTCTACGAGCAGTACTTC. This codes for CAWSVLEGILYEQYF.